This T cell receptor (beta chain) was observed in a study of cytomegalovirus exposure and HLA in healthy donors. Germline V gene lookup returns CDR1 LGHNA and CDR2 YNFKEQ. This CDR3 has 16 amino acids. The trim removed 5 bases at V and 7 bases at J, leaving 9 bases unmatched. The PCR employed 60 Vbeta primers together with 13 Jbeta primers. Sequencing used immunoSEQ multiplex PCR; TCRdb keeps in-frame clones, though not all of them. The sample has approximately 40,000 clones, around three fifths seen once; the top ten hold 18%. Donors likely had unrecorded immune exposures despite being nominally healthy when sampled.

This TCR came from a man aged 45-65 years in good health and CMV-seropositive. The genes are TRBV4-2 and TRBJ1-6; the match to TRBD1 covers 9 bases. The sample taken for sequencing was PBMCs. Here the CDR3 reads CASSFTSGQGNSPLHF. The CDR3 DNA reads as TGTGCCAGCAGCTTCACCTCGGGACAGGGAAATTCACCCCTCCACTTT.